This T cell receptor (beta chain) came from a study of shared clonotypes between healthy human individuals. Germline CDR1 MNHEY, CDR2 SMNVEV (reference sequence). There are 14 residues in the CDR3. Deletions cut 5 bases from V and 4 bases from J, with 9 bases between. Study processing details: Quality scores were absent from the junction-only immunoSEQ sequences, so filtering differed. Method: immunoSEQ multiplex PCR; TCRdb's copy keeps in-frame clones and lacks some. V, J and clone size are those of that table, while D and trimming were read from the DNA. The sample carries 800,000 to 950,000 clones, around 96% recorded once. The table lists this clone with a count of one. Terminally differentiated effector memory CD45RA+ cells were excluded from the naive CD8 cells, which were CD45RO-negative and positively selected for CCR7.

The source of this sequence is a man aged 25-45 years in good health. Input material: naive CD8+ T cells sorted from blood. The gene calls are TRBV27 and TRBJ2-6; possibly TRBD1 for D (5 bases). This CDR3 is CASSRGSGANVLTF. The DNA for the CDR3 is TGTGCCAGCAGTAGGGGATCCGGGGCCAACGTCCTGACTTTC.